The sequence of this T cell receptor beta chain was determined in a study of vaccination and CD4 T cells after COVID-19. Study-level background: Vaccinees got either two BNT162b2 doses or two mRNA-1273 doses. In culture, cells were exposed to overlapping spike peptides from SARS-CoV-2, HCoV-NL63, HCoV-OC43 and HCoV-229E. Treatment of control cultures consisted of a CEFX pool, an HIV-1 Nef pool, or no peptide.

Treatment: roughly ten-day PBMC culture with coronavirus spike peptide pools or control peptides (ViraFEST assay). ViraFEST used peptide pools to expand antigen-specific T cells and subsequently sequenced their TCRs. About this clonotype: No antigen is known for it.

Cultured CD4+ T cells had their DNA profiled by the Oncomine TCR Beta short-read assay. TCRdb re-derived calls from the PCR reads in MiXCR, one entry per CDR3 protein. The data show approximately 5,000 distinct CDR3 sequences, with roughly 77% seen just once and around 20% held by the top ten. With 6 bases clipped from V and 2 bases from J, the junction kept 6 bases outside the gene matches. The CDR3 loop spans 15 amino acids. Looked up from germline, CDR1 is MNHEY and CDR2 is SVGEGT. This receptor was taken from a human donor who had recovered from COVID-19. Sequenced material: CD4+ T cells from blood, cultured in vitro. V usage is TRBV6-2 or TRBV6-3 and J usage is TRBJ2-3; 9 bases are a match to TRBD2. The CDR3 loop is CASSLLAGPTDTQYF. The DNA for the CDR3 is TGTGCCAGCAGCCTTCTAGCGGGGCCCACAGATACGCAGTATTTT.